This TCR beta chain was sequenced during a study of cytomegalovirus exposure and HLA in healthy donors. For the study at large: A previous analysis identified 90 million to 140 million unique TCR beta sequences derived from roughly 190 million T cells.

This CDR3 contains 17 residues. Germline V gene sequence: CDR1 SGHVS, CDR2 FQNEAQ. Unmatched junction bases numbered 8, after V lost 4 bases and J lost 2 bases. Researchers ran the PCR with 60 Vbeta and 13 Jbeta primers. Produced via immunoSEQ multiplex PCR; TCRdb's table is partial and in-frame only. The sample yields more than 150,000 clones, roughly 80% seen once. Concerning this clone: The antigen is not known.

The study's findings and limits: A link between a missense DCLRE1C variant and TCR beta V- and J-gene trimming emerged from a later analysis. Reportedly, TCR beta sequences accurately predicted HLA-A and HLA-B alleles in most subjects.

Every donor was a healthy person donating bone marrow. The chain has TRBV7-8 and TRBJ1-5; 10 bases are a match to TRBD1. The material sequenced was PBMCs. The receptor was isolated from a man aged 50-60 years in good health and CMV-seronegative. The CDR3 region is CASSSRTGGGGNQPQHF. DNA for the CDR3: TGTGCCAGCAGCTCCAGGACAGGGGGGGGAGGCAATCAGCCCCAGCATTTT.